This T cell receptor beta chain was documented in a study of blood T cell repertoires in COVID-19. Clones were read by immunoSEQ multiplex PCR, and TCRdb kept only the in-frame ones, dropping some. The table records about 250,000 clones, 82% of them present only once. Per the germline V gene, CDR1 is LNHDA and CDR2 is SQIVND (reference sequence). This CDR3 is 16 amino acids long. The V end was cut by 4 bases, the J end by 4 bases, with 17 bases between. Source material: peripheral blood. The TCR sequence derives from a woman in her 70s with acute or convalescent COVID-19. This sequence joins TRBV19 and TRBJ1-5, with D maybe TRBD1 (6 bases). Here the CDR3 reads CASSTSGTLTNQPQHF. The CDR3 bases are TGTGCCAGTAGTACGTCCGGGACACTCACAAATCAGCCCCAGCATTTT. The full variable domain, its missing parts supplied by reference TRBV19 and TRBJ1-5, is DGGITQSPKYLFRKEGQNVTLSCEQNLNHDAMYWYRQDPGQGLRLIYYSQIVNDFQKGDIAEGYSVSREKKESFPLTVTSAQKNPTAFYLCASSTSGTLTNQPQHFGDGTRLSIL.